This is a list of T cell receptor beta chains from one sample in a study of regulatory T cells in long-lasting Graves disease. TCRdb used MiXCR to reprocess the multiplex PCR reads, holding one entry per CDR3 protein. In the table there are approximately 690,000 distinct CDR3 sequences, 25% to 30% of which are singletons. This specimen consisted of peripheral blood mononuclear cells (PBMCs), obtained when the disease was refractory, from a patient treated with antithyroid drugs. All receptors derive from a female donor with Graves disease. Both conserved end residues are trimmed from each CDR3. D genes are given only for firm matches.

CDR3aa: ASSLAAGINGELF; j_gene: TRBJ2-2; d_gene: -; len: 13; v_gene: TRBV5-1
CDR3aa: ASTPIGAGPSREQY; j_gene: TRBJ2-7; d_gene: -; len: 14; v_gene: TRBV6-1
CDR3aa: ASSLGLTGQYEKLF; j_gene: TRBJ1-4; d_gene: TRBD1; len: 14; v_gene: TRBV11-2
CDR3aa: ASSADSDSDQPQH; j_gene: TRBJ1-5; d_gene: -; len: 13; v_gene: TRBV9
CDR3aa: ASSYRAGYGYT; j_gene: TRBJ1-2; d_gene: -; len: 11; v_gene: TRBV28
CDR3aa: ASSFGRAGQPQH; j_gene: TRBJ1-5; d_gene: -; len: 12; v_gene: TRBV7-9
CDR3aa: ASMFGTQYEQY; j_gene: TRBJ2-7; d_gene: -; len: 11; v_gene: TRBV2
CDR3aa: ASSLYPTRGNYGYT; j_gene: TRBJ1-2; d_gene: -; len: 14; v_gene: TRBV12-3/TRBV12-4
CDR3aa: ASRGDRGIWDTQY; j_gene: TRBJ2-3; d_gene: TRBD1; len: 13; v_gene: TRBV2
CDR3aa: ASRTGGYGNEKLF; j_gene: TRBJ1-4; d_gene: -; len: 13; v_gene: TRBV7-9
CDR3aa: ASSPRQNGDYGYT; j_gene: TRBJ1-2; d_gene: -; len: 13; v_gene: TRBV18
CDR3aa: ASSPYYRGSNTEAF; j_gene: TRBJ1-1; d_gene: TRBD1; len: 14; v_gene: TRBV7-9
CDR3aa: ASSLTGGPEQY; j_gene: TRBJ2-7; d_gene: TRBD1; len: 11; v_gene: TRBV5-6
CDR3aa: ASSLRQASTEAF; j_gene: TRBJ1-1; d_gene: -; len: 12; v_gene: TRBV19
CDR3aa: ASKAGLAAETQY; j_gene: TRBJ2-5; d_gene: TRBD2; len: 12; v_gene: TRBV2
CDR3aa: ASSQSTGAHEQY; j_gene: TRBJ2-7; d_gene: TRBD1; len: 12; v_gene: TRBV3-1
CDR3aa: ASSPQGTTNEKLF; j_gene: TRBJ1-4; d_gene: -; len: 13; v_gene: TRBV27
CDR3aa: ASTGLAGGTGELF; j_gene: TRBJ2-2; d_gene: TRBD2; len: 13; v_gene: TRBV5-1
CDR3aa: ASRRKTDGYT; j_gene: TRBJ1-2; d_gene: -; len: 10; v_gene: TRBV6-1
CDR3aa: ASSSTTRGYGYT; j_gene: TRBJ1-2; d_gene: -; len: 12; v_gene: TRBV19
CDR3aa: ASSYVKGTRNQPQH; j_gene: TRBJ1-5; d_gene: -; len: 14; v_gene: TRBV6-2/TRBV6-3
CDR3aa: ASSVLGESTEAF; j_gene: TRBJ1-1; d_gene: -; len: 12; v_gene: TRBV9
CDR3aa: SASSPYGYT; j_gene: TRBJ1-2; d_gene: -; len: 9; v_gene: TRBV20-1
CDR3aa: ASSWPGGTYEQY; j_gene: TRBJ2-7; d_gene: TRBD2; len: 12; v_gene: TRBV6-5
CDR3aa: ASRPRGHTEAF; j_gene: TRBJ1-1; d_gene: -; len: 11; v_gene: TRBV12-3/TRBV12-4
CDR3aa: AISESQGLGYEQY; j_gene: TRBJ2-7; d_gene: -; len: 13; v_gene: TRBV10-3
CDR3aa: ASSLATASAREQY; j_gene: TRBJ2-7; d_gene: -; len: 13; v_gene: TRBV11-2
CDR3aa: ASVGQGYTGELF; j_gene: TRBJ2-2; d_gene: TRBD1; len: 12; v_gene: TRBV28
CDR3aa: ASSPGTGTGGYT; j_gene: TRBJ1-2; d_gene: TRBD1; len: 12; v_gene: TRBV28
CDR3aa: ASSYTLGPAQPQH; j_gene: TRBJ1-5; d_gene: -; len: 13; v_gene: TRBV6-9
CDR3aa: ASSSLVYEQY; j_gene: TRBJ2-7; d_gene: -; len: 10; v_gene: TRBV5-6
CDR3aa: SASEELGTDTQY; j_gene: TRBJ2-3; d_gene: -; len: 12; v_gene: TRBV20-1
CDR3aa: SARETGNSPLH; j_gene: TRBJ1-6; d_gene: TRBD1; len: 11; v_gene: TRBV20-1
CDR3aa: ASSEFRGWTEAF; j_gene: TRBJ1-1; d_gene: -; len: 12; v_gene: TRBV2
CDR3aa: SVEDPIGGRAYGYT; j_gene: TRBJ1-2; d_gene: -; len: 14; v_gene: TRBV29-1
CDR3aa: ASSLTAPHTYEQY; j_gene: TRBJ2-7; d_gene: -; len: 13; v_gene: TRBV11-2
CDR3aa: ASSPRQGLHDYT; j_gene: TRBJ1-2; d_gene: TRBD1; len: 12; v_gene: TRBV5-1
CDR3aa: ASSQEAISGNTIY; j_gene: TRBJ1-3; d_gene: -; len: 13; v_gene: TRBV4-1
CDR3aa: AWDPDVGGGEKLF; j_gene: TRBJ1-4; d_gene: -; len: 13; v_gene: TRBV30
CDR3aa: ASSKAGTSGMNEQF; j_gene: TRBJ2-1; d_gene: TRBD2; len: 14; v_gene: TRBV13
CDR3aa: ASSVTGSNTGELF; j_gene: TRBJ2-2; d_gene: -; len: 13; v_gene: TRBV5-1
CDR3aa: ASSPSGAGDQPQH; j_gene: TRBJ1-5; d_gene: -; len: 13; v_gene: TRBV9
CDR3aa: ASSSSGNPGNTIY; j_gene: TRBJ1-3; d_gene: -; len: 13; v_gene: TRBV7-6
CDR3aa: ASSNTRPGELF; j_gene: TRBJ2-2; d_gene: -; len: 11; v_gene: TRBV19
CDR3aa: ASKPRAPSGYT; j_gene: TRBJ1-2; d_gene: -; len: 11; v_gene: TRBV19
CDR3aa: ASTVGTRGNIQY; j_gene: TRBJ2-4; d_gene: -; len: 12; v_gene: TRBV12-3/TRBV12-4
CDR3aa: ASRRSGSVGFEAF; j_gene: TRBJ1-1; d_gene: -; len: 13; v_gene: TRBV9
CDR3aa: ASSSWREGPTDTQY; j_gene: TRBJ2-3; d_gene: TRBD2; len: 14; v_gene: TRBV27
CDR3aa: SVEESYRVTEAF; j_gene: TRBJ1-1; d_gene: -; len: 12; v_gene: TRBV29-1
CDR3aa: ASSRTSGRAGETQY; j_gene: TRBJ2-5; d_gene: TRBD2; len: 14; v_gene: TRBV12-3/TRBV12-4
CDR3aa: ASSEFHSYEQY; j_gene: TRBJ2-7; d_gene: -; len: 11; v_gene: TRBV12-3/TRBV12-4
CDR3aa: ASSLGGVDQPQH; j_gene: TRBJ1-5; d_gene: TRBD1; len: 12; v_gene: TRBV5-1